Shown below are 5 T cell receptor beta chains from a single sample sequenced in a study of T-cell memory formation after mild COVID-19. TCRdb processed the 5' RACE reads anew with MiXCR; each CDR3 protein has one entry. This sample carries just over 400,000 distinct CDR3 sequences, 23% of them seen once, and the ten largest clones take roughly 13%. What was sequenced was PBMCs or a T cell subset sorted from them (not recorded which). The receptors derive from an adult woman who had mild COVID-19 (a few samples of this study predate the infection). Cell type and time point are not known.

In its sample, this clonotype was seen a few times. The CDR3 sequence is CASSPLTAGGRDEQFF. The CDR3 DNA follows: TGTGCCAGCAGCCCCCTTACAGCGGGAGGGCGGGATGAGCAGTTCTTC. This sequence joins TRBV6-5 and TRBJ2-1; 10 bases are shared with TRBD2. CDR1 is MNHEY and CDR2 is SVGAGI in the germline V gene. Trimming removed 6 bases from V and 8 bases from J; junction bases left unmatched: 13. The CDR3 sequence is 16 residues long.

This clonotype has only a few counts. The chain is built from TRBV5-1 and TRBJ2-5, with D perhaps TRBD1 (5 bases). In germline, CDR1 is SGHRS, CDR2 YFSETQ. The CDR3 length is 15 residues. The V gene lost 6 bases and the J gene lost 2 bases, with 17 bases spanning the gap. Here the CDR3 DNA reads TGCGCCAGCATAGTTGGACAAGCATTACAAGAGACCCAGTACTTC. This sequence encodes CASIVGQALQETQYF.

The V gene is TRBV7-9, the J gene TRBJ1-2, with 10 bases that match TRBD1. Germline-derived CDR1 and CDR2 are SEHNR and FQNEAQ (reference sequence). CDR3 length: 18 amino acids. The trim removed 3 bases at V and 2 bases at J, leaving 12 bases unmatched. CDR3 amino acids: CASSFRGRGGQGNYGYTF. DNA for the CDR3: TGTGCCAGCAGCTTCAGAGGTCGGGGGGGACAGGGGAACTATGGCTACACCTTC.

This clonotype has more than one count but fewer than ten. The chain carries TRBV5-1 and TRBJ2-1, with D possibly TRBD2 on 6 matching bases. The CDR3 contains 14 residues. Germline-derived CDR1 and CDR2 are SGHRS and YFSETQ. V lost 2 bases, J lost 8 bases, and 14 bases lay in between. CDR3 DNA sequence: TGCGCCAGCAGCTTTGAGGCGGAGGGCTATGAGCAGTTCTTC. Translated: CASSFEAEGYEQFF. Supplemented by reference TRBV5-1 and TRBJ2-1, the full variable domain reads KAGVTQTPRYLIKTRGQQVTLSCSPISGHRSVSWYQQTPGQGLQFLFEYFSETQRNKGNFPGRFSGRQFSNSRSEMNVSTLELGDSALYLCASSFEAEGYEQFFGPGTRLTVL.

A few counts support this clonotype. The chain employs TRBV6-5 and TRBJ2-2; D unresolved. Trimming pared 6 bases from V and 0 bases from J, leaving 17 bases between. This CDR3 contains 17 residues. The germline CDR1 and CDR2 sequences are MNHEY and SVGAGI. The CDR3 region has the DNA TGTGCCAGCAGCACTAAGATCAGCCCCCCGAACACCGGGGAGCTGTTTTTT. Protein sequence: CASSTKISPPNTGELFF.